The 26 T cell receptor beta chains below all came from one sample that was sequenced in a study of OX40 agonist ivuxolimab in advanced cancers. The repertoire was sequenced with immunoSEQ multiplex PCR; TCRdb's copy has only in-frame clones and lacks some. The sample gives some 77,000 clones, about 93% of which show up once; less than 0.35% is in the top ten. Sequences were derived from CD4+ or CD8+ T cells sorted from blood, sampled in a trial of the OX40 agonist ivuxolimab. The origin of the receptors is an adult with an advanced solid tumor such as melanoma, head and neck, liver or kidney cancer.

J is TRBJ1-2 and V is TRBV5-4, with TRBD1 identical over 9 bases. The CDR3 is 13 amino acids. V lost 4 bases and J lost 6; bases outside the gene matches: 4. Germline CDR1 is SGHNT and CDR2 is YYREEE (reference sequence). The CDR3: CASSPRTGDGYTF. Written as DNA, the CDR3 is TGTGCCAGCAGCCCCCGGACAGGGGATGGCTACACCTTC. Filled out from reference TRBV5-4 and TRBJ1-2, the complete variable domain reads ETGVTQSPTHLIKTRGQQVTLRCSSQSGHNTVSWYQQALGQGPQFIFQYYREEENGRGNFPPRFSGLQFPNYSSELNVNALELDDSALYLCASSPRTGDGYTFGSGTRLTVV.

V usage is TRBV15 and J usage is TRBJ1-2, with D perhaps TRBD1 (6 bases). The CDR3 loop spans 15 amino acids. CDR1 and CDR2 (germline): LNHNV, YYDKDF (reference sequence). V dropped 0 bases and J dropped 7 bases, with 15 bases sitting between them. CDR3 sequence reads: CATSREGAGYGGYTF. CDR3 DNA sequence: TGTGCCACCAGCAGAGAGGGGGCGGGGTACGGTGGCTACACCTTC.

V gene TRBV7-8 combines with J gene TRBJ2-7; 8 positions agree with TRBD2. Germline CDR1 is SGHVS and CDR2 is FQNEAQ. CDR3 length equals 17 residues. Trimming at V came to 0 bases and at J to 1 base, leaving 8 bases not matched to a gene. The CDR3 DNA reads TGTGCCAGCAGCTTAGCCAGCGGGAGTTTTGTATCCTACGAGCAGTACTTC. This gives the protein CASSLASGSFVSYEQYF. The variable domain in full, with the rest retrieved from reference TRBV7-8 and TRBJ2-7, is GAGVSQSPRYKVAKRGQDVALRCDPISGHVSLFWYQQALGQGPEFLTYFQNEAQLDKSGLPSDRFFAERPEGSVSTLKIQRTQQEDSAVYLCASSLASGSFVSYEQYFGPGTRLTVT.

This chain joins TRBV9 and TRBJ2-5; TRBD2 agrees at 10 bases. Germline V gives CDR1 SGDLS, CDR2 YYNGEE. V trimming: 3 bases; J trimming: 2 bases; junction bases outside the gene matches: 7. CDR3 length equals 16 residues. CDR3: CASSESGGVVQETQYF. CDR3 nucleotide sequence: TGTGCCAGCAGCGAAAGCGGGGGGGTTGTGCAAGAGACCCAGTACTTC.

CDR3 residues: CSAEPQSYNEQFF. CDR3 DNA: TGCAGCGCGGAGCCCCAGTCCTACAATGAGCAGTTCTTC. The V gene is TRBV29-1, the J gene TRBJ2-1; D unresolved. CDR3 length equals 13 residues. V was clipped by 7 bases and J by 1 base, with 11 bases between them. The germline V gene encodes CDR1 SQVTM and CDR2 ANQGSEA.

The chain recombines TRBV7-9 with TRBJ1-2; D is possibly TRBD1 (5 bases). V lost 5 bases, J lost 0 bases, and 7 bases lay in between. Per germline, CDR1 SEHNR and CDR2 FQNEAQ (reference sequence). This CDR3 region has 13 residues. The CDR3 protein is CASSLDTNYGYTF. The CDR3, as DNA: TGTGCCAGCAGCCTGGACACTAACTATGGCTACACCTTC.

The V and J genes are TRBV7-9 and TRBJ2-2, with a tentative D call TRBD1 (5 bases). Per germline, CDR1 SEHNR and CDR2 FQNEAQ (reference sequence). The CDR3 has 15 amino acids. Between the trimmed V and J ends, which lost 2 bases and 0 bases, there was a span of 7 bases. This chain's CDR3 is CASSLTGPNTGELFF. In nucleotides, the CDR3 is TGTGCCAGCAGCTTAACAGGTCCGAACACCGGGGAGCTGTTTTTT.

The CDR3 loop is CASSLAGELFF. CDR3 DNA: TGTGCCAGCAGCTTAGCCGGGGAGCTGTTTTTT. The chain uses TRBV11-3 and TRBJ2-2; unclear D gene. Trimming cost V 1 base and J 6 bases, with 0 bases left between them. CDR1 SGHNT and CDR2 YENEEA come from the germline V gene. This CDR3 has 11 amino acids.

V gene TRBV19 combines with J gene TRBJ2-3, with 7 bases fitting TRBD1. V trimming: 5 bases; J trimming: 3 bases; junction bases outside the gene matches: 14. Germline V gives CDR1 LNHDA, CDR2 SQIVND (reference sequence). The CDR3 runs to 17 residues. The CDR3 nucleotides read TGTGCCAGTAGTTCCCGTTCGGGCAGGGGGACGACAGATACGCAGTATTTT. Protein sequence: CASSSRSGRGTTDTQYF.

This chain uses TRBV6-6 with TRBJ2-5; D is uncertain. There are 14 residues in the CDR3. The germline V gene encodes CDR1 MNHNY and CDR2 SVGAGI (reference sequence). V was clipped by 7 bases and J by 7 bases, with 19 bases between them. CDR3 residues: CASKVSAQEWTQYF. The DNA for the CDR3 is TGTGCCAGCAAGGTGTCAGCACAAGAGTGGACCCAGTACTTC.

The chain uses TRBV18 and TRBJ2-5; tentative D call: TRBD1 (5 bases). Germline CDR1 and CDR2: KGHSH and LQKENI. This CDR3 has 13 residues. The V gene lost 2 bases and the J gene lost 2 bases, with 6 bases spanning the gap. CDR3 coding DNA: TGTGCCAGCTCACCAAAGGGGCAAGAGACCCAGTACTTC. Translating it yields CASSPKGQETQYF. Complete variable domain (other parts from reference TRBV18 and TRBJ2-5): NAGVMQNPRHLVRRRGQEARLRCSPMKGHSHVYWYRQLPEEGLKFMVYLQKENIIDESGMPKERFSAEFPKEGPSILRIQQVVRGDSAAYFCASSPKGQETQYFGPGTRLLVL.

The V call is TRBV4-1, the J call TRBJ2-1, with 7 positions matching TRBD2. The length of the CDR3 is 18 residues. With V trimmed by 4 bases and J by 0 bases, 12 bases remained unmatched. CDR1 is MGHRA, CDR2 YSYEKL, per germline. This chain's CDR3 is CASSLVLLAASSYNEQFF. In nucleotides, the CDR3 is TGCGCCAGCAGCCTCGTACTTCTAGCGGCGAGCTCCTACAATGAGCAGTTCTTC.

This chain uses TRBV19 with TRBJ2-1; D remains ambiguous. V dropped 5 bases and J dropped 4 bases, with 12 bases sitting between them. This CDR3 contains 14 residues. Germline values: CDR1 LNHDA, CDR2 SQIVND (reference sequence). The CDR3 protein is CASSVDRRYNEQFF. CDR3 DNA: TGTGCCAGTAGTGTGGATAGAAGATACAATGAGCAGTTCTTC.

This clone was seen only once. This chain joins TRBV7-4 and TRBJ1-1; D not resolved. Germline assignment: CDR1 SGHVT and CDR2 SQSDAQ. This CDR3 is 11 amino acids long. V was cut by 1 base and J by 10 bases, with 7 bases left in between. CDR3 nucleotides: TGTGCCAGCAGCTTAGACGGCGGAGCTTTCTTT. Protein product: CASSLDGGAFF.

In this sample, this clone turned up a few times. The chain couples TRBV5-1 to TRBJ2-5; D gene uncertain. From germline, CDR1 is SGHRS and CDR2 YFSETQ. The CDR3 consists of 14 residues. Trimming shortened V by 0 bases and J by 5 bases, and 11 bases separated the two germline ends. The CDR3 region is CASSLALSGETQYF. The DNA of the CDR3 is TGCGCCAGCAGCTTGGCCCTATCCGGGGAGACCCAGTACTTC.

This chain connects TRBV5-1 to TRBJ2-3, with TRBD1 identical over 7 bases. This CDR3 comprises 14 residues. With 0 bases clipped from V and 8 bases from J, the junction kept 6 bases outside the gene matches. Germline V gives CDR1 SGHRS, CDR2 YFSETQ. The CDR3 protein is CASSLGQGEGTQYF. The CDR3 DNA reads as TGCGCCAGCAGCTTGGGACAGGGCGAGGGTACGCAGTATTTT.

The V and J genes are TRBV19 and TRBJ2-3, with unresolved D. CDR1 LNHDA and CDR2 SQIVND come from the germline V gene (reference sequence). V lost 3 bases and J 6 bases, leaving 13 bases between the germline ends. This CDR3 has 14 residues. CDR3 region: CASSMGWSADTQYF. CDR3 nucleotide sequence: TGTGCCAGTAGTATGGGTTGGTCTGCCGATACGCAGTATTTT.

The V call is TRBV27, the J call TRBJ1-1, with TRBD1 matching over 9 bases. Germline V lookup: CDR1 MNHEY, CDR2 SMNVEV (reference sequence). The CDR3 has 15 amino acids. With V trimmed by 4 bases and J by 5 bases, 8 bases remained unmatched. CDR3 protein: CASSSRGQGLTEAFF. In DNA, the CDR3 is TGTGCCAGCAGTTCGAGGGGACAGGGTCTTACTGAAGCTTTCTTT.

This clone turned up a few times. The gene calls are TRBV5-4 and TRBJ1-2, with D hard to call. CDR3 length: 12 amino acids. V dropped 4 bases and J dropped 7 bases, with 11 bases sitting between them. Germline V lookup: CDR1 SGHNT, CDR2 YYREEE (reference sequence). The CDR3: CASSTRQIGYTF. In DNA form, the CDR3 reads TGTGCCAGCAGCACACGACAAATTGGCTACACCTTC.

DNA of the CDR3: TGTGCCAGCAGCTTGGGGGGAGTCACTGAAGCTTTCTTT. Protein product: CASSLGGVTEAFF. The chain links TRBV5-5 to TRBJ1-1; D gene ambiguous. Looked up from germline, CDR1 is SGHKS and CDR2 is YYEKEE (reference sequence). CDR3 length equals 13 residues. The V and J ends lost 0 bases and 4 bases respectively, with 7 bases between them.

The chain links TRBV23-1 to TRBJ2-3; D tentatively fits TRBD1 or TRBD2 (6 bases each). TRBV23-1 is treated as an ORF (open reading frame) with a function not yet certain. The CDR3 totals 20 residues. V lost 3 bases and J 1 base, leaving 26 bases between the germline ends. The CDR3 sequence: CASSQYHIVPRGPCTDTQYF. The DNA of the CDR3 is TGCGCCAGCAGTCAGTACCACATTGTCCCACGGGGGCCATGCACAGATACGCAGTATTTT.

This clone was seen a few times. The chain combines TRBV29-1 with TRBJ1-1; D ambiguous. Germline CDR1 and CDR2: SQVTM and ANQGSEA. This CDR3 has 12 residues. The V gene lost 6 bases and the J gene lost 1 base, with 9 bases spanning the gap. The CDR3 region has the DNA TGCAGCGTCGGACCCGAGAACACTGAAGCTTTCTTT. It translates to CSVGPENTEAFF.

The rearrangement uses TRBV5-1 and TRBJ1-1; D may be TRBD1 (5 bases). V lost 4 bases and J 5 bases, leaving 18 bases between the germline ends. The germline gives CDR1 SGHRS, CDR2 YFSETQ. The length of the CDR3 is 15 residues. CDR3 sequence: CASSPAGREGTEAFF. DNA for the CDR3: TGCGCCAGCAGCCCGGCGGGACGGGAAGGAACTGAAGCTTTCTTT. Full variable domain (missing parts from reference TRBV5-1 and TRBJ1-1): KAGVTQTPRYLIKTRGQQVTLSCSPISGHRSVSWYQQTPGQGLQFLFEYFSETQRNKGNFPGRFSGRQFSNSRSEMNVSTLELGDSALYLCASSPAGREGTEAFFGQGTRLTVV.

This chain joins TRBV18 and TRBJ1-5, with D possibly being TRBD1 (6 bases). The V end lost 3 bases, the J end lost 2 bases, and 14 bases lay between the germline ends. The CDR3 loop spans 16 amino acids. In germline, CDR1 is KGHSH, CDR2 LQKENI. In DNA, the CDR3 is TGTGCCAGCTCACCGGCGGGGGCAGGGGGCAATCAGCCCCAGCATTTT. Translating gives CASSPAGAGGNQPQHF. Variable domain in full (rest from reference TRBV18 and TRBJ1-5): NAGVMQNPRHLVRRRGQEARLRCSPMKGHSHVYWYRQLPEEGLKFMVYLQKENIIDESGMPKERFSAEFPKEGPSILRIQQVVRGDSAAYFCASSPAGAGGNQPQHFGDGTRLSIL.

The chain employs TRBV28 and TRBJ1-2; D is unresolved. The V end lost 7 bases, the J end lost 5 bases, and 14 bases lay between the germline ends. This CDR3 comprises 13 residues. From germline, CDR1 is MDHEN and CDR2 SYDVKM. The CDR3 region is CASNGREKYGYTF. The CDR3 DNA reads as TGTGCCAGCAACGGACGAGAAAAGTATGGCTACACCTTC.

This CDR3 reads CASSLGTSGRTDTQYF. In DNA, the CDR3 is TGCGCCAGCAGCCTTGGGACTAGCGGGAGAACAGATACGCAGTATTTT. The V and J genes are TRBV4-1 and TRBJ2-3; 14 bases align to TRBD2. V lost 4 bases, J lost 3 bases, and 3 bases stayed unmatched. Germline CDR1 reads MGHRA; CDR2 reads YSYEKL. This CDR3 region has 16 residues.